This entry lists 13 T cell receptor beta chains sequenced from one sample in a study of blood T cell repertoires in COVID-19. Method: immunoSEQ multiplex PCR; TCRdb's copy keeps in-frame clones and lacks some. The profile covers under 350,000 clones, with approximately 83% appearing a single time and 3.5% to 4.5% taken by the ten largest. The specimen sequenced was PBMCs or T cells enriched from blood (not recorded which). The receptors originated from a woman aged 40 to 55 with acute COVID-19.

The V call is TRBV27, the J call TRBJ1-6, with TRBD1 matching 7 bases. Germline V gene lookup returns CDR1 MNHEY and CDR2 SMNVEV (reference sequence). This CDR3 is 17 amino acids long. V lost 5 bases to trimming and J lost 7 bases; unmatched junction nucleotides: 14. Here the CDR3 reads CASSPQRQGWKNSPLHF. In DNA form, the CDR3 reads TGTGCCAGCAGTCCTCAAAGACAGGGTTGGAAGAATTCACCCCTCCACTTT.

V and J are TRBV19 and TRBJ2-3; TRBD2 is a possible D gene (5 bases). V shed 5 bases and J shed 0 bases, with 12 bases lying between them. The CDR3 is 15 amino acids. CDR1 and CDR2 (germline): LNHDA, SQIVND (reference sequence). CDR3 nucleotides: TGTGCCAGTAGTGGAGGTAAAACTAGCACAGATACGCAGTATTTT. This sequence encodes CASSGGKTSTDTQYF.

The CDR3 DNA reads TGTGCCAGCTCTAGCGGGAGTGGTTACGAGCAGTACTTC. This codes for CASSSGSGYEQYF. The chain carries TRBV7-3 and TRBJ2-7; 10 bases are shared with TRBD2. The CDR3 runs 13 residues. The J segment lost 4 bases and the V segment lost 8 bases, leaving 5 bases of the junction unmatched. The germline CDR1 and CDR2 sequences are SGHTA and FQGTGA.

This clone was detected only once. The chain joins TRBV24-1 to TRBJ2-2, with TRBD2 matching 13 bases. CDR1 and CDR2 from the germline V gene are KGHDR and SFDVKD. The CDR3 runs to 18 residues. J gave up 3 bases and V 0 bases, and 3 bases lay outside the gene matches. This chain's CDR3 is CATSDLGLAGVHTGELFF. In DNA form, the CDR3 reads TGTGCCACCAGTGATTTGGGACTAGCGGGAGTTCACACCGGGGAGCTGTTTTTT.

The chain uses TRBV7-9 and TRBJ2-7, with 9 bases fitting TRBD1. J was trimmed by 7 bases and V by 5 bases; bases with no gene match: 12. The CDR3 covers 15 residues. The germline CDR1 and CDR2 sequences are SEHNR and FQNEAQ (reference sequence). The CDR3 here is CASSPTGTGYEEQYF. CDR3 in DNA: TGTGCCAGCAGCCCGACCGGGACAGGGTATGAAGAGCAGTACTTC.

The chain combines TRBV5-4 with TRBJ1-2; 7 bases map to TRBD1. J lost 8 bases, V lost 4 bases, and 5 bases had no gene match. This CDR3 is built from 12 residues. The germline CDR1 and CDR2 sequences are SGHNT and YYREEE (reference sequence). The DNA of the CDR3 is TGTGCCAGCAGCAGGGACAGCAGCGGCTACACCTTC. Amino acids: CASSRDSSGYTF.

Here the CDR3 DNA reads TGTGCCAGCTCACCACCGAGGCTAGCGGGAAAAGGATACTACAATGAGCAGTTCTTC. Residues: CASSPPRLAGKGYYNEQFF. The chain links TRBV18 to TRBJ2-1, with 9 bases that match TRBD2. CDR3 length equals 19 residues. CDR1 is KGHSH, CDR2 LQKENI, per germline. V gave up 0 bases and J gave up 3 bases; unmatched junction bases: 12.

Points on this clone: Other nucleotide sequences in the sample specify the same CDR3. This chain connects TRBV28 to TRBJ1-3; a possible D gene is TRBD1 (5 bases). Germline CDR1 reads MDHEN; CDR2 reads SYDVKM. V was trimmed by 2 bases and J by 4 bases, leaving 15 bases between them. The CDR3 extends over 16 amino acids. The CDR3 loop reads CASSLVRGSGGNTIYF. Written as DNA, the CDR3 is TGTGCCAGCAGTTTAGTTCGGGGGTCAGGCGGAAACACCATATATTTT.

The table lists this clone with a few counts. This rearrangement joins TRBV3-1 (or the pseudogene TRBV3-2) to TRBJ1-1; D remains ambiguous. V was shortened by 0 bases and J by 10 bases, with 12 bases between the two germline ends. The V gene's germline CDR1 is LGHDT and CDR2 YNNKEL (reference sequence). This CDR3 has 13 residues. The CDR3 reads CASSQDRFVGAFF. The CDR3 DNA sequence: TGTGCCAGCAGCCAAGATAGATTTGTTGGAGCTTTCTTT.

This clone has only a few counts. The CDR3 sequence: CASNSAGQGYGYTF. CDR3 DNA: TGTGCCAGCAATTCCGCGGGGCAGGGCTATGGCTACACCTTC. The rearrangement joins TRBV6-5 to TRBJ1-2; possible D gene TRBD1, 5 bases. Germline CDR1 is MNHEY and CDR2 is SVGAGI. V was pared by 7 bases and J by 4 bases, with 16 bases between. The CDR3 extends over 14 amino acids.

There are a few counts of this clone. The same CDR3 also results from other DNA sequences found in this sample. The V and J genes are TRBV6-2 or TRBV6-3 and TRBJ2-7, with TRBD2 matching over 10 bases. This CDR3 has 16 amino acids. Germline-derived CDR1 and CDR2 are MNHEY and SVGEGT. The ends lost 4 bases at V and 4 bases at J; junction bases unmatched: 10. CDR3 region: CASSSPSSGSVYEQYF. The DNA for the CDR3 is TGTGCCAGCAGTTCTCCTTCTAGCGGGAGCGTGTACGAGCAGTACTTC.

The chain links TRBV18 to TRBJ2-7, with TRBD1 matching over 7 bases. Germline V CDR1 and CDR2: KGHSH, LQKENI. The J segment lost 4 bases and the V segment lost 6 bases, leaving 9 bases of the junction unmatched. The CDR3 consists of 14 residues. The CDR3 loop reads CASSGFTGEYEQYF. In nucleotides, the CDR3 is TGTGCCAGCTCGGGTTTTACAGGGGAATACGAGCAGTACTTC.

This clone was seen once. Here the CDR3 reads CASSPASPRGLGSNQPQHF. The CDR3 DNA sequence: TGTGCCAGCTCACCAGCATCCCCCAGGGGGCTTGGGAGCAATCAGCCCCAGCATTTT. This chain links TRBV18 with TRBJ1-5; 8 nucleotides match TRBD1. This CDR3 is built from 19 residues. V was pared by 2 bases and J by 1 base, with 13 bases of the junction left unmatched. CDR1 KGHSH and CDR2 LQKENI come from the germline V gene.